Given below is one T cell receptor beta chain in context. The sample belongs to a study of blood T cell repertoires in COVID-19. The wider study: Samples came from the United States, Italy and Spain, spanning acute and convalescent COVID-19. PBMCs, B-cell-depleted T cells, or T cells provided the cDNA or gDNA that made up the material.

In the original processing: The authors estimated nucleated cell counts from reference gene primer amplification. Using immunoSEQ multiplex PCR, the repertoire was profiled, and TCRdb retains in-frame clones only, with some absent. The V and J calls and clone size come from that table; D and trimming were worked out from the DNA. The table records around 250,000 clones, more than 85% of them present only once. Per germline, CDR1 SGHAT and CDR2 FQNNGV. The CDR3 is 12 amino acids. V was trimmed by 4 bases and J by 6 bases, leaving 9 bases between them. This receptor was taken from a woman in her seventies with active or convalescent COVID-19. The chain combines TRBV11-2 with TRBJ1-2; D remains unclear. The sequenced sample was peripheral blood. The CDR3 DNA reads as TGTGCCAGCAGCTCAGGAGGGAATGGCTACACCTTC. Translating it yields CASSSGGNGYTF.